This T cell receptor (beta chain) was identified during a study of blood T cell repertoires in COVID-19. Across the whole study: The United States, Italy and Spain supplied acute and convalescent COVID-19 samples.

Original processing methods: Reference gene primer amplification gave nucleated cell count estimates. Repertoires were generated with immunoSEQ multiplex PCR, while TCRdb's copy carries only in-frame clones and drops some. V and J calls and clone size come straight from that table; D and trimming were deduced from the DNA. The sample has about 180,000 clones, under 90% seen once. V gave up 3 bases and J gave up 0 bases, with 11 bases separating them. Germline values: CDR1 MNHNS, CDR2 SASEGT. The CDR3 is 16 amino acids. The chain couples TRBV6-1 to TRBJ1-4; possibly TRBD1 for D (6 bases). The source material was peripheral blood. The sequence came from a woman older than 75 with active or convalescent COVID-19. The CDR3 region has the DNA TGTGCCAGCAGTGAGGCGTACAGGGCAACTAATGAAAAACTGTTTTTT. Translation gives CASSEAYRATNEKLFF.